This TCR beta chain was observed in a study of molecular identifiers for immune sequencing clone quantification. Naive CD8 T cells were picked out by sorting for CD8+CD4-CCR7+CD45RA+. It was with previously described methods and listed TCR primers that bulk TCR libraries were made. TCRdb used MiXCR to reprocess the PCR reads, holding one entry per CDR3 protein. The sample lists a few hundred thousand distinct CDR3 sequences, about a quarter occurring once. There are 13 residues in the CDR3. Trimming took 2 bases from V and 5 from J, leaving 10 bases between them. Germline CDR1 and CDR2: MNHEY and SVGEGT.

The sample taken for sequencing was naive CD8+ T cells from blood, with Jurkat cell RNA spiked in. Described subset: FACS-sorted CD8+CD4-CCR7+CD45RA+ naive T cells. The receptor comes from a human donor in good health. Some libraries in this study had Jurkat cell RNA spiked in. The chain combines TRBV6-2 or TRBV6-3 with TRBJ2-7, with D maybe TRBD1 (6 bases). CDR3 region: CASSYGAGDEQYF. The CDR3 DNA is TGTGCCAGCAGTTACGGGGCAGGGGACGAGCAGTACTTC.